Listed below are T cell receptor beta chains from one sample, sequenced in a study of T cells in Graves' hyperthyroidism and ophthalmopathy. TCRdb called the multiplex PCR reads again in MiXCR, with one record for every CDR3 protein. The repertoire consists of fewer than 450,000 distinct CDR3 sequences, with around 18% occurring once and the leading ten covering 40% to 45%. Sequencing was done on a sample of blood. The receptors come from a man aged 18-30 years with Graves' ophthalmopathy. Both conserved end residues are part of each CDR3.

J gene,V gene,CDR3 protein
TRBJ1-1,TRBV3-1,CASSPDASQSAFF
TRBJ2-1,TRBV24-1,CATSDPGTSGGNEQFF
TRBJ1-5,TRBV6-1,CASSDGTGGDQPQHF
TRBJ1-1,TRBV9,CASTPWAGAGTEAFF
TRBJ1-1,TRBV6-7,CASSKSDNMNTEAFF
TRBJ2-5,TRBV12-3/TRBV12-4,CASSSDRIQETQYF
TRBJ2-1,TRBV27,CASSLGRGRNEQFF
TRBJ1-6,TRBV5-6,CASSPWTGRGDMNSPLHF
TRBJ1-1,TRBV7-9,CASSYDRGFGTEAFF
TRBJ2-3,TRBV12-3/TRBV12-4,CASSLVGQGITDTQYF
TRBJ1-2,TRBV18,CASSPPPPSGNYGYTF
TRBJ2-3,TRBV7-3,CASSAGTDVTQYF
TRBJ2-1,TRBV11-3,CASSLGEGAGRYNEQFF
TRBJ2-7,TRBV24-1,CATSDGGGGLSYEQYF
TRBJ1-5,TRBV12-3/TRBV12-4,CASSFDRGGNQPQHF
TRBJ2-1,TRBV11-3,CASSFQGFDEQFF
TRBJ2-1,TRBV6-1,CASSSTSGGALNEQFF
TRBJ1-6,TRBV7-9,CASSPIRDRGNSPLHF
TRBJ2-5,TRBV29-1,CSVRRDRAETQYF
TRBJ1-1,TRBV2,CASSFGGAGTEAFF
TRBJ2-7,TRBV28,CASSPRQGQYF
TRBJ1-1,TRBV18,CASSPSPGQANTEAFF
TRBJ2-3,TRBV11-2,CASSTSGGGRADTQYF
TRBJ1-1,TRBV19,CASSIYGMNTEAFF
TRBJ1-5,TRBV29-1,CSVGGALGQPQHF
TRBJ2-1,TRBV7-6,CASSYAPGLGVLNNEQFF
TRBJ2-3,TRBV9,CASSPGRGQGSDTQYF
TRBJ1-1,TRBV12-3/TRBV12-4,CASSRGSQPNTEAFF
TRBJ1-1,TRBV18,CASSPTQFTEAFF
TRBJ1-2,TRBV2,CASTNLLVQTF